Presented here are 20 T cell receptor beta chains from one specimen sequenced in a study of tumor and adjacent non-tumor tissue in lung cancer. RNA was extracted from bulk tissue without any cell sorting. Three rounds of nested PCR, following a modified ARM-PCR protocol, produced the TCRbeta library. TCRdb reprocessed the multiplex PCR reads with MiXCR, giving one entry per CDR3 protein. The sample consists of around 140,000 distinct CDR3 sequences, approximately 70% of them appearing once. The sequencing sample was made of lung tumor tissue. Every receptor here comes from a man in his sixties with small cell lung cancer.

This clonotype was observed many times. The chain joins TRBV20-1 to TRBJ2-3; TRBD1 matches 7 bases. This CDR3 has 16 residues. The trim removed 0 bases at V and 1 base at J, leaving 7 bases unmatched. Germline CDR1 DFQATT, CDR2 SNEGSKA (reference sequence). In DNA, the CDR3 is TGCAGTGCTAGAGATGCTTCAGGGGGACGCACAGATACGCAGTATTTT. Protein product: CSARDASGGRTDTQYF.

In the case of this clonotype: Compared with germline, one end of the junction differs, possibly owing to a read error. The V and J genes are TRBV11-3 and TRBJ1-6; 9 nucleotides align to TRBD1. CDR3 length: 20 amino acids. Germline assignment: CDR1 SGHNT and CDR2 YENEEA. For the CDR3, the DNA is TGTGCCAACAGCCAGCACAGGGACAGGGTCTCCACTCGAACAAATACACCCCTCCACTTT. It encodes CANSQHRDRVSTRTNTPLHF.

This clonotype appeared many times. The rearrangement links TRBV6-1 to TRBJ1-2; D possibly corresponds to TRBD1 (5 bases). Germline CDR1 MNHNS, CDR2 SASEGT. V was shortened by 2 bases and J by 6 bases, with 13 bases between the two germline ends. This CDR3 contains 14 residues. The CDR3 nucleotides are TGTGCCAGCAGTGAAACGTGGGGCTCGGATGGCTACACCTTC. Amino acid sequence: CASSETWGSDGYTF.

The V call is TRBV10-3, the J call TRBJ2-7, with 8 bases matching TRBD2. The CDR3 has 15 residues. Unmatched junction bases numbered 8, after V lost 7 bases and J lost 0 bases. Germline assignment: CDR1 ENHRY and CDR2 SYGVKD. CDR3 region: CAIISAGESSYEQYV. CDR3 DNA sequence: TGTGCCATCATATCAGCGGGAGAAAGCTCCTACGAGCAGTACGTC.

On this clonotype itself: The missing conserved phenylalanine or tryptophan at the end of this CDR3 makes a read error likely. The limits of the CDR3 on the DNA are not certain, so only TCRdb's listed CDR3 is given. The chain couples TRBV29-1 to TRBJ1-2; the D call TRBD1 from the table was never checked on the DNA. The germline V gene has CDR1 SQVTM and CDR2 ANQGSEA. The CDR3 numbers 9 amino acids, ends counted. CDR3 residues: CSVERTGSY.

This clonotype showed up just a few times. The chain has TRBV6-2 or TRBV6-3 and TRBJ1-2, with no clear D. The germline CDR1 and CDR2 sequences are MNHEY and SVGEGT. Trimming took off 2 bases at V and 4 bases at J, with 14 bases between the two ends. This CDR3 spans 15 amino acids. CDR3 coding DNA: TGTGCCAGCAGTTACGGAACAGTGGTTGGCTATGGCTACACCTTC. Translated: CASSYGTVVGYGYTF.

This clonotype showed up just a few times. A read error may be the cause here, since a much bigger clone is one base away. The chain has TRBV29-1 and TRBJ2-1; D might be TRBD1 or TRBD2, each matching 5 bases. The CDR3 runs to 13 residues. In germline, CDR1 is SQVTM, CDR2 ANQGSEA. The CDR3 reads CSALASGSDERFF. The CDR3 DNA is TGCAGCGCCTTAGCGTCAGGGAGCGATGAGCGGTTCTTC.

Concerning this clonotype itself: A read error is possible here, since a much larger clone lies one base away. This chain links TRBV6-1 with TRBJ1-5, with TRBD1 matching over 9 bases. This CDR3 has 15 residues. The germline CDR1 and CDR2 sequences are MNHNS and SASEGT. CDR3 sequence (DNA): TGTGCCAGCAGTGAAGGCCGGGACAGGGCTCAGCCCCAGCGTTTT. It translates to CASSEGRDRAQPQRF.

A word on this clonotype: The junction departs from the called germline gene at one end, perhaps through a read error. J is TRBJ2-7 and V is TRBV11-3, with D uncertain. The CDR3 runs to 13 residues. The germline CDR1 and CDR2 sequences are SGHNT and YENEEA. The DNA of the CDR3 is TGTGCCAGTAGCTTACATCCAGTCTATGGGCAGTACTTC. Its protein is CASSLHPVYGQYF.

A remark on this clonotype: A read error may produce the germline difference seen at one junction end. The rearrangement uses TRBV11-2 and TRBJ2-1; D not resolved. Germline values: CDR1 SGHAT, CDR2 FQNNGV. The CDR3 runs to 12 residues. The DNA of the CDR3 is TGTACCAGCAGGTACAAGGGCGATGAGCAGTTCTTC. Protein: CTSRYKGDEQFF.

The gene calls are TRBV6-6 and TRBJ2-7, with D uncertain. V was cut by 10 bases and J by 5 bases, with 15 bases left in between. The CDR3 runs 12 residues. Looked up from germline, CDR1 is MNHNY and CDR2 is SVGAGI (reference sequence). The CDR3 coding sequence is TGTGCCAACAATGGGATCTTGGACGAGCAGTACTTC. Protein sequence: CANNGILDEQYF.

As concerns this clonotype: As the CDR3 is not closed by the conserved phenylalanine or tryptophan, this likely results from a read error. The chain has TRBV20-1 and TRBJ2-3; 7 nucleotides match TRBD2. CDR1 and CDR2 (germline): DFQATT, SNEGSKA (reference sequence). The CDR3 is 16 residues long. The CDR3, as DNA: TGCAATGCTACCCTAGGACTCGCGGGAGTGTCGGAGACGCAGTATTAT. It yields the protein CNATLGLAGVSETQYY.

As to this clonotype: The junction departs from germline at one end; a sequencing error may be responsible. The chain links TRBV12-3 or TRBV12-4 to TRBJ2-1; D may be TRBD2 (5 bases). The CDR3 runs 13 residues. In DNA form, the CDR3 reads TGTGCAAGCAGTCCTATTTACGGGGATGAGCAGTTCTTC. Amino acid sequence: CASSPIYGDEQFF.

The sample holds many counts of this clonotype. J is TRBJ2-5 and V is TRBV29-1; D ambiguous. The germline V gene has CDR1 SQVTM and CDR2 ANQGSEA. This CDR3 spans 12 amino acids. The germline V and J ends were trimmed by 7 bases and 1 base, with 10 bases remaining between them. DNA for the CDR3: TGCAGCGGGATGCGGACCCAAGAGACCCAGTACTTC. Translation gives CSGMRTQETQYF. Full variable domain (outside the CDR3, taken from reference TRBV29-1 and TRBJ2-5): SAVISQKPSRDICQRGTSLTIQCQVDSQVTMMFWYRQQPGQSLTLIATANQGSEATYESGFVIDKFPISRPNLTFSTLTVSNMSPEDSSIYLCSGMRTQETQYFGPGTRLLVL.

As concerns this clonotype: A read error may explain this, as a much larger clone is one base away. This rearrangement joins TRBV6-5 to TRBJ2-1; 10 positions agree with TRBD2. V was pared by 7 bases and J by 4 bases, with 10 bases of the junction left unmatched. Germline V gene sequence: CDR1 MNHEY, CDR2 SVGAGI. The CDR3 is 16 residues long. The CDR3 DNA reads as TGTGCCAGCACTAAGAGAGGGACTAGCGAGTACAATGAGCAGTTCTTC. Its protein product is CASTKRGTSEYNEQFF.

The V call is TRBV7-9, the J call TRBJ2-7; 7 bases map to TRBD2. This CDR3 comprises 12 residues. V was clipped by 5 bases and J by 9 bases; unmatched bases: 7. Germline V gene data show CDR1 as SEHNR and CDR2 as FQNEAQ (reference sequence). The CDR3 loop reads CASSRLALGQYF. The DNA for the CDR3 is TGTGCCAGCAGCAGACTAGCCCTCGGGCAGTACTTC.

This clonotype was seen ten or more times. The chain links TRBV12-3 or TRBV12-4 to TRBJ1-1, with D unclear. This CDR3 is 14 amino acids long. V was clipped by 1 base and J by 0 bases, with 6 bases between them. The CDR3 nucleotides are TGTGCCAGCAGTTTAGGAGACCTGAACACTGAAGCTTTCTTT. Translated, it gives CASSLGDLNTEAFF.

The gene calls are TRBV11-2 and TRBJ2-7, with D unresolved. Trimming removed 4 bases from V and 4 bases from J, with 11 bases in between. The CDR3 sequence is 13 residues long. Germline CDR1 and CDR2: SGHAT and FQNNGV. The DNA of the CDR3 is TGTGCCAGCAGCTCCGTGTCAGCTTACGAGCAGTACTTC. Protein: CASSSVSAYEQYF.

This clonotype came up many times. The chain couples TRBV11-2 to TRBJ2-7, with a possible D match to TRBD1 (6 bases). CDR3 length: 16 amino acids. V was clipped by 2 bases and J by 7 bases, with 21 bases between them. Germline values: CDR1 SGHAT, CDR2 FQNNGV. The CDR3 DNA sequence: TGTGCCAGCAGCTTAAACCTCCAGGGGAGTGGGGTGGAGCAGTACTTC. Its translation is CASSLNLQGSGVEQYF.

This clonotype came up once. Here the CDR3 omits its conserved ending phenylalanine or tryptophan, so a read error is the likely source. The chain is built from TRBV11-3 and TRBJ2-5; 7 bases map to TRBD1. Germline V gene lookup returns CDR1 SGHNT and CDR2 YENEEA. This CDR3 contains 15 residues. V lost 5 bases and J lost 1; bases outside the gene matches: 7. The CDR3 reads CASSTGRGSQETQYS. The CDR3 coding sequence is TGTGCCAGCAGCACTGGCAGGGGGTCCCAAGAGACCCAGTACTCC.